This T cell receptor (beta chain) was captured by sequencing in a study of cytomegalovirus exposure and HLA in healthy donors. The study, taken as a whole, reports: Through in vitro validation, three CMV-associated chains were shown to be specific for CMV antigens. It was taken for granted in presence/absence analyses that sequencing depth across donors was roughly uniform. CMV serostatus stood as the only immune exposure information on hand.

As to this clone: Its antigen remains unknown.

Germline V gene data show CDR1 as SGHRS and CDR2 as YFSETQ. The CDR3 totals 13 residues. The V end was cut by 5 bases, the J end by 2 bases, with 11 bases between. 60 Vbeta and 13 Jbeta primers were used in PCR. Profiled with immunoSEQ multiplex PCR; TCRdb holds only in-frame clones, not every one. This table holds roughly 200,000 clones, around three quarters found once. The material sequenced was PBMCs. This chain links TRBV5-1 with TRBJ2-7, with a possible D match to TRBD1 (5 bases). This TCR came from a woman in her twenties or thirties in good health and CMV-seropositive. The CDR3: CASRFGAAYEQYF. CDR3 bases: TGCGCCAGCAGGTTTGGGGCAGCCTACGAGCAGTACTTC. The whole variable domain, remainder taken from reference TRBV5-1 and TRBJ2-7, is KAGVTQTPRYLIKTRGQQVTLSCSPISGHRSVSWYQQTPGQGLQFLFEYFSETQRNKGNFPGRFSGRQFSNSRSEMNVSTLELGDSALYLCASRFGAAYEQYFGPGTRLTVT.